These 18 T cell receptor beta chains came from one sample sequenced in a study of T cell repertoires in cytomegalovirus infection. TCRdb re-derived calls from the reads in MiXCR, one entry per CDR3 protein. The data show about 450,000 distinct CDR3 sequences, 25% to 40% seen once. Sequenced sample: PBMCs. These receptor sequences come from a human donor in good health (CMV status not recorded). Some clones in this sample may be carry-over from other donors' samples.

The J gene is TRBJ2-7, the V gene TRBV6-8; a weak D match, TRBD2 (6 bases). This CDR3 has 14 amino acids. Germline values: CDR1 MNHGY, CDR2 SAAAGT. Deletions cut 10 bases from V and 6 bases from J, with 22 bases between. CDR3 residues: CATAPGGLGGEQYF. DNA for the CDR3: TGTGCCACTGCCCCTGGGGGTTTGGGAGGCGAGCAGTACTTC.

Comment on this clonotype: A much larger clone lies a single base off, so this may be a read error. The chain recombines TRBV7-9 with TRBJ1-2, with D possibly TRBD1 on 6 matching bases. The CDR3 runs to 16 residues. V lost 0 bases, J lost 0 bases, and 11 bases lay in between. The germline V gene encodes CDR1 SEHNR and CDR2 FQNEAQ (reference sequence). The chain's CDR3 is CASSLARQVTNYGYTF. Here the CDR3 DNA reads TGTGCCAGCAGCTTAGCCCGACAGGTAACTAACTATGGCTACACCTTC.

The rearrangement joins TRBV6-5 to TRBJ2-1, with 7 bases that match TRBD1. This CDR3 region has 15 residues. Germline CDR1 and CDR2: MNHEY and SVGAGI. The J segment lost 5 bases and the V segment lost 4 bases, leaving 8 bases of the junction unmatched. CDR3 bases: TGTGCCAGCAGTTCCGGGACAGCACTGAACAATGAGCAGTTCTTC. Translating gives CASSSGTALNNEQFF.

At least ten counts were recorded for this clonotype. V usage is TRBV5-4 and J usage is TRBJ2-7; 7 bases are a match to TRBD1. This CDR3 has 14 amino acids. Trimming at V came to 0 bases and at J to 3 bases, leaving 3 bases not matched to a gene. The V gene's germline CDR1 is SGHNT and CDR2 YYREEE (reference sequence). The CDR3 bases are TGTGCCAGCAGCTTGGGGCAGGGGGACTACGAGCAGTACTTC. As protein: CASSLGQGDYEQYF.

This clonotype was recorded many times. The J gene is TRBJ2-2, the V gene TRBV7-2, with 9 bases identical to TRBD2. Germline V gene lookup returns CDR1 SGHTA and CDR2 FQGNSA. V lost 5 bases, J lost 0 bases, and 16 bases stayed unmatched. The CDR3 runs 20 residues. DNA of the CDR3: TGTGCCAGCAGCGGGAGGGCGACTAGCGGCCAGTTCGCGAACACCGGGGAGCTGTTTTTT. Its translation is CASSGRATSGQFANTGELFF. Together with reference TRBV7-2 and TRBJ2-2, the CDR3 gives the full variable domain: GAGVSQSPSNKVTEKGKDVELRCDPISGHTALYWYRQSLGQGLEFLIYFQGNSAPDKSGLPSDRFSAERTGGSVSTLTIQRTQQEDSAVYLCASSGRATSGQFANTGELFFGEGSRLTVL.

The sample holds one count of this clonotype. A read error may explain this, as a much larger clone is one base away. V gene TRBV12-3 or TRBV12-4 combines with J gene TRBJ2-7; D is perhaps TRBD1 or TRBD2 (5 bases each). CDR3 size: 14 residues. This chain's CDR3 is CASSRPGSSYEKYF. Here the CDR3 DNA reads TGTGCCAGCAGCCGTCCAGGGAGCTCCTACGAGAAGTACTTC.

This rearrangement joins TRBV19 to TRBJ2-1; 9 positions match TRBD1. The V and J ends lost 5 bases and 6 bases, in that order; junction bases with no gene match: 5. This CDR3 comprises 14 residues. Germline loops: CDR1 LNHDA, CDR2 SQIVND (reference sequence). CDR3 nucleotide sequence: TGTGCCAGTAGTTTCGGACAGGGGACCAATGAGCAGTTCTTC. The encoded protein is CASSFGQGTNEQFF. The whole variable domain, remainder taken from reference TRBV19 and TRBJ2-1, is DGGITQSPKYLFRKEGQNVTLSCEQNLNHDAMYWYRQDPGQGLRLIYYSQIVNDFQKGDIAEGYSVSREKKESFPLTVTSAQKNPTAFYLCASSFGQGTNEQFFGPGTRLTVL.

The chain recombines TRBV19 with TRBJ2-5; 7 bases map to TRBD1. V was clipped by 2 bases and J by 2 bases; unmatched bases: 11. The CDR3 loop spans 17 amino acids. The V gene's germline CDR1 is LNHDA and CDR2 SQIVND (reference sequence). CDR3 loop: CASSISGTALAQETQYF. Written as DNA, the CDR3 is TGTGCCAGTAGTATATCCGGGACAGCGTTAGCACAAGAGACCCAGTACTTC.

The chain's CDR3 is CASSISTANYGYTF. Here the CDR3 DNA reads TGTGCCAGTTCGATATCTACAGCTAACTATGGCTACACCTTC. The chain is built from TRBV11-1 and TRBJ1-2; D unresolved. Germline V gene sequence: CDR1 SGHAT, CDR2 FQDESV (reference sequence). V lost 9 bases and J lost 0, with 14 bases in between. The CDR3 consists of 14 residues.

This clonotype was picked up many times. CDR3 nucleotides: TGTGCCAGCAGCTTAGCTTTACAGGCCGGCTCTGGGGCCAACGTCCTGACTTTC. It is translated as CASSLALQAGSGANVLTF. V and J are TRBV7-2 and TRBJ2-6; D is perhaps TRBD1 (5 bases). Germline values: CDR1 SGHTA, CDR2 FQGNSA. Trimming shortened V by 0 bases and J by 0 bases, and 12 bases separated the two germline ends. This CDR3 is built from 18 residues.

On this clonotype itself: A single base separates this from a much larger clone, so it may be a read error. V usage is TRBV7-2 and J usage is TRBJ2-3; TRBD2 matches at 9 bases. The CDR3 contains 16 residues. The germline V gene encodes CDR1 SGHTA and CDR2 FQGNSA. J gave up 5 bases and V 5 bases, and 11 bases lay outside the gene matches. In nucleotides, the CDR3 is TGTGCCAGCAGCGTGGGACTAGCCGTTTTTGGAGATACGCAGTATTTT. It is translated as CASSVGLAVFGDTQYF.

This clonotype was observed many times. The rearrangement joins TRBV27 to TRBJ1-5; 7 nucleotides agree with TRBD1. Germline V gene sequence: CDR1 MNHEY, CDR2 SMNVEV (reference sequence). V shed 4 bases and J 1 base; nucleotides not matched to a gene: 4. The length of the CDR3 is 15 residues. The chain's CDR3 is CASSSRGLSNQPQHF. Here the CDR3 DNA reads TGTGCCAGCAGTTCGAGGGGGCTCAGCAATCAGCCCCAGCATTTT.

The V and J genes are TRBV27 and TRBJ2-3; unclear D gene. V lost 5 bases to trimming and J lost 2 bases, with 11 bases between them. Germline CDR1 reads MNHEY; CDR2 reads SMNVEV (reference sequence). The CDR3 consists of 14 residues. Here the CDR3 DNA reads TGTGCCAGCAGTCCTGGTGGATTCACAGATACGCAGTATTTT. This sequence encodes CASSPGGFTDTQYF.

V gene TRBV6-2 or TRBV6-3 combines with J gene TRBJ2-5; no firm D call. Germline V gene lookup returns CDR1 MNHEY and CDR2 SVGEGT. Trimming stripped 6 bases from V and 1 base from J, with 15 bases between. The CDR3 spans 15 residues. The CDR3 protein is CASSLGDHLQETQYF. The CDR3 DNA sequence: TGTGCCAGCAGCCTCGGAGACCACCTCCAAGAGACCCAGTACTTC.

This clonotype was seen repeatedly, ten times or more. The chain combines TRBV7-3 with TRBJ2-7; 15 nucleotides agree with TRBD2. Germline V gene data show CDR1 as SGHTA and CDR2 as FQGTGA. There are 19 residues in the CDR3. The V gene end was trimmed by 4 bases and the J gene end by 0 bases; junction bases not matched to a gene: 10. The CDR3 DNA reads TGTGCCAGCAGCTCCGACCCCGGGACTAGCGGGGGGAGCTCCTACGAGCAGTACTTC. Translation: CASSSDPGTSGGSSYEQYF.

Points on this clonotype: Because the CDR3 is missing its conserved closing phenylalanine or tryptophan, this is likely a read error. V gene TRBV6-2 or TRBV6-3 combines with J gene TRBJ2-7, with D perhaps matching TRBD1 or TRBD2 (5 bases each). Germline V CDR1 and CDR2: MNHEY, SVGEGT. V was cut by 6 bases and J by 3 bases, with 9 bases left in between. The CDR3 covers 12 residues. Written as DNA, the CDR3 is TGTGCCAGCAGGGGACCGGACTACGAGCAGTACTTA. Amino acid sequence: CASRGPDYEQYL.

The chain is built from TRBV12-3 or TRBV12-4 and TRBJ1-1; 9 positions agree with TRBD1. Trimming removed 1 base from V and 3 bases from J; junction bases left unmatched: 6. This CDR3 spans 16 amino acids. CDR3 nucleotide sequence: TGTGCCAGCAGTTTAGATTGGGGACAGGGCGACACTGAAGCTTTCTTT. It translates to CASSLDWGQGDTEAFF.

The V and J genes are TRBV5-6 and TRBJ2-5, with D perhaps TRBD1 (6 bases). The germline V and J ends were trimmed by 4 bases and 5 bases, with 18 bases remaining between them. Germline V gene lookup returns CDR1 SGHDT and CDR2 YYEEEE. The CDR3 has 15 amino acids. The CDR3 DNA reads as TGTGCCAGCAGCGGTGAGGGTACAGGGTGGGAGACCCAGTACTTC. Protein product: CASSGEGTGWETQYF.